The 9 T cell receptor beta chains listed next were all sequenced from one sample in a study of T-cell reconstitution after alpha-beta-depleted transplantation in children. Unique molecular identifiers were used in preparing the TCRbeta library. TCRdb reprocessed the PCR reads with MiXCR, giving one entry per CDR3 protein. The sample lists 200,000 to 250,000 distinct CDR3 sequences, roughly 10% seen once, with around 6.2% in the top ten. This sample comprised PBMCs from the stem cell graft donor, obtained from the stem cell graft. Receptors were obtained from a human donor who donated a stem cell graft to a child with acute lymphoblastic leukemia.

This clonotype was counted ten times or more. The V call is TRBV20-1, the J call TRBJ2-1, with D tentatively TRBD1 (6 bases). There are 12 residues in the CDR3. Germline V lookup: CDR1 DFQATT, CDR2 SNEGSKA (reference sequence). V lost 5 bases, J lost 4 bases, and 9 bases lay in between. In DNA form, the CDR3 reads TGCAGTGCTCCGGACAGATACAATGAGCAGTTCTTC. Protein product: CSAPDRYNEQFF.

This clonotype was observed many times. The rearrangement uses TRBV15 and TRBJ1-1; D may be TRBD1 (6 bases). The germline CDR1 and CDR2 sequences are LNHNV and YYDKDF (reference sequence). V gave up 3 bases and J gave up 2 bases, with 19 bases separating them. This CDR3 is 17 amino acids long. CDR3 in DNA: TGTGCCACCAGCAGCTCCTTGGGGGGCCGGATAAACACTGAAGCTTTCTTT. Protein sequence: CATSSSLGGRINTEAFF.

For this clonotype: The germline gene is not matched at one end of the junction; a read error may be the cause. The chain recombines TRBV4-1 with TRBJ1-3; no clear D. CDR1 MGHRA and CDR2 YSYEKL come from the germline V gene. The CDR3 runs 14 residues. CDR3 sequence: CASSQGPRHFSGHF. The CDR3 nucleotides are TGCGCCAGCAGCCAAGGTCCCCGACACTTCTCCGGGCACTTT.

The J gene is TRBJ1-4, the V gene TRBV5-1; 9 bases map to TRBD1. Trimming removed 0 bases from V and 7 bases from J; junction bases left unmatched: 7. CDR3 length: 16 residues. Germline CDR1 is SGHRS and CDR2 is YFSETQ. The CDR3 nucleotides read TGCGCCAGCAGCTTGGGCTCGACAGGGGGAAGTGAAAAACTGTTTTTT. Translated: CASSLGSTGGSEKLFF.

This clonotype was counted between two and nine times. This rearrangement joins TRBV24-1 to TRBJ1-3; D gene ambiguous. V lost 4 bases and J lost 0, with 15 bases in between. Germline loops: CDR1 KGHDR, CDR2 SFDVKD. The CDR3 is 17 residues long. CDR3: CATSDPKPGSSGNTIYF. As DNA, the CDR3 is TGTGCCACCAGTGACCCTAAACCGGGAAGCTCTGGAAACACCATATATTTT.

This clonotype was counted many times. CDR3 nucleotide sequence: TGCAGCGTTGAATCGGGGATAGCTGGGGCCAACGTCCTGACTTTC. Its translation is CSVESGIAGANVLTF. V and J are TRBV29-1 and TRBJ2-6; D is perhaps TRBD2 (5 bases). The CDR3 consists of 15 residues. Per the germline V gene, CDR1 is SQVTM and CDR2 is ANQGSEA. Trimming cost V 2 bases and J 2 bases, with 10 bases left between them.

This chain links TRBV7-2 with TRBJ1-5; D might be TRBD1 (6 bases). Between the trimmed V and J ends, which lost 4 bases and 5 bases, there was a span of 15 bases. Germline V gene lookup returns CDR1 SGHTA and CDR2 FQGNSA. The CDR3 spans 15 residues. CDR3 in DNA: TGTGCCAGCAGCTCCCCCGGGACACCATATCAGCCCCAGCATTTT. It specifies CASSSPGTPYQPQHF.

This clonotype was observed a handful of times. The chain joins TRBV7-9 to TRBJ2-1; D tentatively fits TRBD1 or TRBD2 (5 bases each). From germline, CDR1 is SEHNR and CDR2 FQNEAQ (reference sequence). The CDR3 is 15 amino acids. V lost 4 bases to trimming and J lost 4 bases, with 14 bases between them. CDR3 sequence (DNA): TGTGCCAGCAGCTCGACAGCGCCGGGATACAATGAGCAGTTCTTC. Its protein is CASSSTAPGYNEQFF. Variable domain in full (rest from reference TRBV7-9 and TRBJ2-1): DTGVSQNPRHKITKRGQNVTFRCDPISEHNRLYWYRQTLGQGPEFLTYFQNEAQLEKSRLLSDRFSAERPKGSFSTLEIQRTEQGDSAMYLCASSSTAPGYNEQFFGPGTRLTVL.

The genes are TRBV7-2 and TRBJ2-2; D may be TRBD2 (7 bases). The CDR3 covers 16 residues. Germline V gene data show CDR1 as SGHTA and CDR2 as FQGNSA. Trimming took 4 bases from V and 4 from J, leaving 16 bases between them. The CDR3 loop is CASSSPAGAGTGELFF. CDR3 coding DNA: TGTGCCAGCAGCTCTCCGGCGGGGGCTGGCACCGGGGAGCTGTTTTTT.